A single sample gave rise to the 9 T cell receptor beta chains below, sequenced in a study of T cell changes during pregnancy in multiple sclerosis. Measured with immunoSEQ multiplex PCR; TCRdb has only the in-frame clones, and not every one. Of roughly 57,000 clones listed, 80% to 95% are singletons. Material: CD4+ T cells from peripheral blood mononuclear cells, obtained after pregnancy. All receptors come from a female donor with multiple sclerosis, enrolled in a pregnancy study.

This chain joins TRBV12-2 and TRBJ1-2; the table's D call, TRBD1, was not checked against the DNA. TRBV12-2 is a pseudogene segment. The CDR3 is made up of 19 amino acids. CDR3 DNA: TGTGCAAGTCGCTCAGAGGACAGGGAAGGACAGCCCATAACTCATGGCTACACCTTC. Translation: CASRSEDREGQPITHGYTF.

The genes are TRBV19 and TRBJ2-2, with 8 nucleotides matching TRBD2. The CDR3 is 16 residues long. CDR1 LNHDA and CDR2 SQIVND come from the germline V gene (reference sequence). V lost 3 bases and J lost 1; bases outside the gene matches: 4. In DNA, the CDR3 is TGTGCCAGTAGTATTACGGGGGGGAGGAACACCGGGGAGCTGTTTTTT. Translation gives CASSITGGRNTGELFF.

V and J are TRBV5-1 and TRBJ2-5; D is perhaps TRBD1 (5 bases). Per the germline V gene, CDR1 is SGHRS and CDR2 is YFSETQ. The CDR3 sequence is 16 residues long. The V end was cut by 1 base, the J end by 0 bases, with 13 bases between. CDR3 loop: CASSLSFRVNQETQYF. The CDR3 bases are TGCGCCAGCAGCTTGTCCTTCAGGGTTAACCAAGAGACCCAGTACTTC.

The chain is built from TRBV7-2 and TRBJ1-1; no clear D. Trimming stripped 5 bases from V and 0 bases from J, with 7 bases between. CDR1 and CDR2 (germline): SGHTA, FQGNSA. The CDR3 has 13 residues. CDR3 coding DNA: TGTGCCAGCAGCACTACGATGAACACTGAAGCTTTCTTT. This gives the protein CASSTTMNTEAFF.

J is TRBJ1-1 and V is TRBV30, with D perhaps matching TRBD1 (6 bases). Germline V gene lookup returns CDR1 GTSNPN and CDR2 SVGIG (reference sequence). The CDR3 extends over 14 amino acids. With 2 bases removed from V and 3 bases from J, the gap between germline ends came to 13 bases. CDR3 in DNA: TGTGCCTGGAGTAGGAGGACAGACTACACTGAAGCTTTCTTT. This gives the protein CAWSRRTDYTEAFF.

This chain links TRBV25-1 with TRBJ2-1; 8 nucleotides match TRBD2. The length of the CDR3 is 15 residues. Germline CDR1 is MGHDK and CDR2 is SYGVNS. V shed 6 bases, J shed 5 bases, and the junction held 9 bases outside the gene matches. The CDR3 sequence: CASSESGGNNNEQFF. The CDR3 DNA reads as TGTGCCAGCAGCGAGAGCGGGGGTAATAACAATGAGCAGTTCTTC.

J is TRBJ2-5 and V is TRBV11-2, with D possibly matching TRBD1 (6 bases). V dropped 3 bases and J dropped 7 bases, with 15 bases sitting between them. Looked up from germline, CDR1 is SGHAT and CDR2 is FQNNGV. The CDR3 consists of 14 residues. CDR3 residues: CASSFGTGMATQYF. DNA for the CDR3: TGTGCCAGCAGCTTTGGCACAGGGATGGCGACCCAGTACTTC.

This chain connects TRBV5-4 to TRBJ2-7; 13 nucleotides line up with TRBD2. Trimming at V came to 4 bases and at J to 1 base, leaving 11 bases not matched to a gene. Looked up from germline, CDR1 is SGHNT and CDR2 is YYREEE (reference sequence). This CDR3 comprises 18 residues. CDR3 bases: TGTGCCAGCAGCCAGATGACTAGCGGGGGGAAATGGTCCTACGAGCAGTACTTC. It encodes CASSQMTSGGKWSYEQYF.

The J gene is TRBJ2-1, the V gene TRBV19, with 9 bases aligning to TRBD1. Germline loops: CDR1 LNHDA, CDR2 SQIVND (reference sequence). The junction had 9 bases not matched to a gene; V was cut back by 6 bases and J by 9 bases. This CDR3 is built from 14 residues. CDR3: CASSPTGGLGEQFF. The CDR3 nucleotides read TGTGCCAGTAGCCCGACAGGGGGGTTGGGTGAGCAGTTCTTC. The whole variable domain, filled in from reference TRBV19 and TRBJ2-1, reads DGGITQSPKYLFRKEGQNVTLSCEQNLNHDAMYWYRQDPGQGLRLIYYSQIVNDFQKGDIAEGYSVSREKKESFPLTVTSAQKNPTAFYLCASSPTGGLGEQFFGPGTRLTVL.